This is a list of T cell receptor beta chains from one sample in a study of blood T cells in healthy people across ages. Using its own MiXCR run on the 5' RACE reads, TCRdb lists one record per CDR3 protein. Of hundreds of thousands of distinct CDR3 sequences in the sample, about 42% are singletons; the top ten hold around 18%. The sample taken for sequencing was blood. The receptors come from a man aged 55 to 70 in good health. Each CDR3 is given with its conserved first and last residue. The order of the fields is V gene, J gene, clone size, D gene, CDR3 DNA, CDR3 protein. D genes are given only for firm matches. Clone size is not always given. Where it is, it says once, few, many or a class for expanded clones.

V gene: TRBV29-1
J gene: TRBJ1-2
clone size: few
D gene: NA
CDR3 DNA: TGCAGCGTCGTAACCTTTGGAACAGGGAGCGGCTATGGCTACACCTTC
CDR3 protein: CSVVTFGTGSGYGYTF

V gene: TRBV7-9
J gene: TRBJ1-1
clone size: many
D gene: NA
CDR3 DNA: TGTGCCAGCAGCCCTGAGGCAGGTAAAGCTGAAGCTTTCTTT
CDR3 protein: CASSPEAGKAEAFF

V gene: TRBV4-1
J gene: TRBJ2-3
clone size: NA
D gene: NA
CDR3 DNA: TGCGCCAGCAGCCAAGATCGGCGAGGGGGTACGCAGTATTTT
CDR3 protein: CASSQDRRGGTQYF

V gene: TRBV5-1
J gene: TRBJ1-1
clone size: NA
D gene: TRBD1
CDR3 DNA: TGCGCCAGCAGCTTGGTGGGCAGGGGGCCGGATGAAGCTTTCTTT
CDR3 protein: CASSLVGRGPDEAFF

V gene: TRBV12-3/TRBV12-4
J gene: TRBJ2-6
clone size: many
D gene: TRBD1
CDR3 DNA: TGTGCCAGCAGTTCCGTTACAGGGGGCGCTGGGGCCAACGTCCTGACTTTC
CDR3 protein: CASSSVTGGAGANVLTF

V gene: TRBV25-1
J gene: TRBJ2-7
clone size: NA
D gene: TRBD1
CDR3 DNA: TGTGCCAGCAGTTCCATGGGGACAGGGGGCAGCGAGCAGTACTTC
CDR3 protein: CASSSMGTGGSEQYF

V gene: TRBV7-2
J gene: TRBJ2-2
clone size: NA
D gene: TRBD2
CDR3 DNA: TGTGCCAGCAGCTTAGTGGCGGGGGGGCCGCCCGGGGAGCTGTTTTTT
CDR3 protein: CASSLVAGGPPGELFF

V gene: TRBV9
J gene: TRBJ2-7
clone size: few
D gene: NA
CDR3 DNA: TGTGCCAGCAGCGCGGGGACTGCCGGGATCGAGCAGTACTTC
CDR3 protein: CASSAGTAGIEQYF

V gene: TRBV11-2
J gene: TRBJ2-7
clone size: NA
D gene: NA
CDR3 DNA: TGTGCCAGCAGCTTAGAAAATGTGAATCCCGAGCAGTACTTC
CDR3 protein: CASSLENVNPEQYF

V gene: TRBV10-2
J gene: TRBJ2-7
clone size: NA
D gene: TRBD1
CDR3 DNA: TGCGCCAGCAGTGGAGGGACAGGTATTTTTAATGAGCGGTACTTC
CDR3 protein: CASSGGTGIFNERYF

V gene: TRBV29-1
J gene: TRBJ2-7
clone size: few
D gene: NA
CDR3 DNA: TGCAGCGGGGGGTCAGGGGTCTACGAGCAGTACTTC
CDR3 protein: CSGGSGVYEQYF

V gene: TRBV15
J gene: TRBJ2-7
clone size: NA
D gene: NA
CDR3 DNA: TGTGCCACCAGTTGGGATTCCTACGAGCAGTACTTC
CDR3 protein: CATSWDSYEQYF

V gene: TRBV24-1
J gene: TRBJ2-1
clone size: NA
D gene: TRBD1
CDR3 DNA: TGTGCCACCGGACTGACAGGGTTAGGCTCCTACAATGAGCAGTTCTTC
CDR3 protein: CATGLTGLGSYNEQFF

V gene: TRBV7-9
J gene: TRBJ2-5
clone size: NA
D gene: NA
CDR3 DNA: TGTGCCAGCAGCTTAGCACAGGGAATAGGTGAGCAGTACTTC
CDR3 protein: CASSLAQGIGEQYF

V gene: TRBV15
J gene: TRBJ2-7
clone size: once
D gene: TRBD2
CDR3 DNA: TGTGCCACCAGCAGAGATATCGGACTAGCGGGGGGGACCTCCGAGCAGTACTTC
CDR3 protein: CATSRDIGLAGGTSEQYF

V gene: TRBV10-3
J gene: TRBJ2-5
clone size: few
D gene: NA
CDR3 DNA: TGTGCCACCGCCTGGGGGGTTAGGGAGACCCAGTACTTC
CDR3 protein: CATAWGVRETQYF

V gene: TRBV27
J gene: TRBJ2-7
clone size: NA
D gene: NA
CDR3 DNA: TGTGCCAGCAGTTACAAGTGGGGATCTTACGAGCAGTACTTC
CDR3 protein: CASSYKWGSYEQYF

V gene: TRBV28
J gene: TRBJ1-1
clone size: NA
D gene: NA
CDR3 DNA: TGTGCCAGCAGACCGACCGACAGAACGAACACTGAAGCTTTCTTT
CDR3 protein: CASRPTDRTNTEAFF

V gene: TRBV29-1
J gene: TRBJ1-4
clone size: NA
D gene: NA
CDR3 DNA: TGCAGCATCCGTCGGGGGACATCAGATGAAAAACTGTTTTTT
CDR3 protein: CSIRRGTSDEKLFF

V gene: TRBV6-6
J gene: TRBJ1-5
clone size: few
D gene: TRBD1
CDR3 DNA: TGTGCCAGCTGCCGAGACAGGGGAGGGGGTCAGCCCCAGCATTTT
CDR3 protein: CASCRDRGGGQPQHF

V gene: TRBV3-1
J gene: TRBJ2-1
clone size: few
D gene: TRBD2
CDR3 DNA: TGTGCCAGCAGCCAAGATTTGCCTAGCGGGGTAACCGTCAATGAGCAGTTCTTC
CDR3 protein: CASSQDLPSGVTVNEQFF

V gene: TRBV27
J gene: TRBJ1-6
clone size: NA
D gene: NA
CDR3 DNA: TGTGCCAGCAGTGTATACCCTCCGAACCTCCGGTCCTATAATTCACCCCTCCACTTT
CDR3 protein: CASSVYPPNLRSYNSPLHF

V gene: TRBV20-1
J gene: TRBJ2-3
clone size: few
D gene: TRBD2
CDR3 DNA: TGCAGTGCTAGGACTAGCGGGGCACAAGGCACAGATACGCAGTATTTT
CDR3 protein: CSARTSGAQGTDTQYF

V gene: TRBV2
J gene: TRBJ2-1
clone size: once
D gene: NA
CDR3 DNA: TGTGCCAGCAGTGGGAATAGCAAGGTATCCAATGAGCAGTTCTTC
CDR3 protein: CASSGNSKVSNEQFF

V gene: TRBV6-2/TRBV6-3
J gene: TRBJ2-3
clone size: NA
D gene: NA
CDR3 DNA: TGTGCCAGCAGGTACTCGGACGCCACAGATACGCAGTATTTT
CDR3 protein: CASRYSDATDTQYF

V gene: TRBV6-2/TRBV6-3
J gene: TRBJ2-3
clone size: NA
D gene: NA
CDR3 DNA: TGTGCCAGCAGTTACTCGGGACTTCGGATGTCAGATACGCAGTATTTT
CDR3 protein: CASSYSGLRMSDTQYF

V gene: TRBV9
J gene: TRBJ2-4
clone size: NA
D gene: TRBD1
CDR3 DNA: TGTGCCAGCAGCCCCCGACAGGGACAGTCGGAAAACATTCAGTACTTC
CDR3 protein: CASSPRQGQSENIQYF

V gene: TRBV3-1
J gene: TRBJ1-6
clone size: few
D gene: TRBD1
CDR3 DNA: TGTGCCAGCAGCCAACCGGGACAGAATTCACCCCTCCACTTT
CDR3 protein: CASSQPGQNSPLHF

V gene: TRBV5-1
J gene: TRBJ2-3
clone size: once
D gene: TRBD1
CDR3 DNA: TGCGCCAGCAACCCCGGGACAGGCCGCTTAGATACGCAGTATTTT
CDR3 protein: CASNPGTGRLDTQYF

V gene: TRBV6-1
J gene: TRBJ2-2
clone size: NA
D gene: TRBD1
CDR3 DNA: TGTGCCAGCAGTGCGGACAGGGTGTCCGGGGAGCTGTTTTTT
CDR3 protein: CASSADRVSGELFF

V gene: TRBV27
J gene: TRBJ2-3
clone size: NA
D gene: NA
CDR3 DNA: TGTGCCAGCAGTGTAAGAGTCCGGACCGATACGCAGTATTTT
CDR3 protein: CASSVRVRTDTQYF

V gene: TRBV6-2/TRBV6-3
J gene: TRBJ1-5
clone size: NA
D gene: NA
CDR3 DNA: TGTGCCAGCGAACCCCACGGGGGAGATCAGCCCCAGCATTTT
CDR3 protein: CASEPHGGDQPQHF

V gene: TRBV6-4
J gene: TRBJ1-2
clone size: NA
D gene: NA
CDR3 DNA: TGTGCCAGCAGTGACTCCAATGGGCGCTACACCTTC
CDR3 protein: CASSDSNGRYTF

V gene: TRBV7-9
J gene: TRBJ1-6
clone size: NA
D gene: NA
CDR3 DNA: TGTGCCAGCAGCTTAGTTTCCGGGCAGGAGTATAATTCACCCCTCCACTTT
CDR3 protein: CASSLVSGQEYNSPLHF

V gene: TRBV6-5
J gene: TRBJ2-7
clone size: NA
D gene: NA
CDR3 DNA: TGTGCCAGCAGTTACTATTCCGGTTACGAGCAGTACTTC
CDR3 protein: CASSYYSGYEQYF

V gene: TRBV6-5
J gene: TRBJ2-7
clone size: NA
D gene: TRBD2
CDR3 DNA: TGTGCCAGCAGCCGCGAGTGGCGGGGGGGCTACGAGCAGTACTTC
CDR3 protein: CASSREWRGGYEQYF

V gene: TRBV14
J gene: TRBJ1-2
clone size: NA
D gene: NA
CDR3 DNA: TGTGCCAGCAGCCCAAAACCTTACAGGGATGGCTACACCTTC
CDR3 protein: CASSPKPYRDGYTF

V gene: TRBV7-2
J gene: TRBJ2-7
clone size: NA
D gene: TRBD1
CDR3 DNA: TGTGCCAGCAGCCGTACAGGGGGCTTCCCCTACGAGCAGTACTTC
CDR3 protein: CASSRTGGFPYEQYF

V gene: TRBV5-1
J gene: TRBJ2-7
clone size: NA
D gene: NA
CDR3 DNA: TGCGCCAGCAGCTTGGCGGCAGGGGACGAGCAGTACTTC
CDR3 protein: CASSLAAGDEQYF

V gene: TRBV4-1
J gene: TRBJ1-5
clone size: few
D gene: NA
CDR3 DNA: TGCGCCAGCAGCCAAGATCGAGGGGAAACTCAGCCCCAGCATTTT
CDR3 protein: CASSQDRGETQPQHF

V gene: TRBV6-1
J gene: TRBJ1-5
clone size: many
D gene: NA
CDR3 DNA: TGTGCCAGCAGTCACAGTAATCAGCCCCAGCATTTT
CDR3 protein: CASSHSNQPQHF

V gene: TRBV6-1
J gene: TRBJ2-7
clone size: NA
D gene: NA
CDR3 DNA: TGTGCCAGCAATCCCTTTCGGGTAGACTACGAGCAGTACTTC
CDR3 protein: CASNPFRVDYEQYF

V gene: TRBV10-3
J gene: TRBJ2-1
clone size: NA
D gene: NA
CDR3 DNA: TGTGCCATCAGTGGTCCAGGTGGGGGTGATGAGCAGTTCTTC
CDR3 protein: CAISGPGGGDEQFF